This entry concerns a single TCR beta chain. The antigen remains unidentified. The data are from a study of cytomegalovirus exposure and HLA in healthy donors. The PCR ran on 60 Vbeta and 13 Jbeta primers. Profiled with immunoSEQ multiplex PCR; TCRdb holds only in-frame clones, not every one. This sample yields 150,000 to 200,000 clones, of which roughly 84% are seen a single time; under 6.5% belongs to the top ten. Findings and limits, study-wide: Using a false discovery rate of 0.05, a later analysis showed that 15,000 to 20,000 TCR beta sequences were associated with HLA alleles.

The receptor was isolated from a man aged 45 to 65 in good health and CMV-seropositive. The sequenced material came from PBMCs.

DNA for the CDR3: TGTGCCAGCAGACTAGCTGCGAACACCGGGGAGCTGTTTTTT. Translated: CASRLAANTGELFF. V and J are TRBV6-1 and TRBJ2-2; weak D call: TRBD2 (6 bases). The V end was cut by 6 bases, the J end by 0 bases, with 8 bases between. The CDR3 is made up of 14 amino acids. Germline CDR1 and CDR2: MNHNS and SASEGT.